The rows below give T cell receptor beta chains drawn from one sample of a study of radiation and T cells in renal cell carcinoma. Only in-frame clones appear in the TCRdb table, and some are missing; sequencing was by immunoSEQ multiplex PCR. The repertoire holds about 95,000 clones, with 65% to 90% as singletons. The sequencing used blood, collected from a patient whose treatment included radiotherapy and nephrectomy. These receptors were obtained from a man between 45 and 60 years old with renal cell carcinoma. CDR3s include the opening cysteine and the closing phenylalanine or tryptophan. A D gene is named only where the DNA matches it firmly. A row's size may be missing; if present it is once, few, many or a size class.

J gene | D gene | V gene | clone size | CDR3 protein | CDR3 DNA
TRBJ1-2 | . | TRBV27 | . | CASSSTVNYGYTF | TGTGCCAGCAGTTCGACAGTTAACTATGGCTACACCTTC
TRBJ2-1 | TRBD2 | TRBV10-1 | . | CASSEPGTSGRNEQFF | TGCGCCAGCAGTGAGCCGGGGACTAGCGGGAGGAATGAGCAGTTCTTC
TRBJ2-2 | . | TRBV10-2 | . | CASTRLRHTGELFF | TGCGCCAGCACGCGTCTACGTCACACCGGGGAGCTGTTTTTT
TRBJ1-5 | . | TRBV5-1 | few | CASSLGSNQPQHF | TGCGCCAGCAGCTTGGGCAGCAATCAGCCCCAGCATTTT
TRBJ2-7 | . | TRBV5-8 | few | CASSPSSLNPRQSVYEQYF | TGTGCCAGCAGTCCAAGCAGCTTGAATCCCAGGCAGAGCGTCTACGAGCAGTACTTC
TRBJ1-4 | . | TRBV5-4 | . | CASSLGRPEANEKLFF | TGTGCCAGCAGCTTGGGCAGGCCGGAGGCTAATGAAAAACTGTTTTTT
TRBJ2-1 | . | TRBV4-1 | . | CASSQRGPITYNEQFF | TGCGCCAGCAGCCAACGGGGACCGATAACCTACAATGAGCAGTTCTTC
TRBJ2-5 | TRBD1 | TRBV5-1 | . | CASSETGGIVLQETQYF | TGCGCCAGCAGCGAGACAGGGGGCATCGTCCTCCAAGAGACCCAGTACTTC
TRBJ1-5 | . | TRBV5-1 | once | CASSPETGYQPQHF | TGCGCCAGCAGCCCGGAGACAGGATATCAGCCCCAGCATTTT
TRBJ2-7 | . | TRBV10-3 | . | CAIRGTDSPYEQYF | TGTGCCATCAGGGGAACAGACAGTCCCTACGAGCAGTACTTC
TRBJ1-2 | . | TRBV5-1 | . | CASPIADGYTF | TGCGCCAGCCCAATTGCCGATGGCTACACCTTC
TRBJ2-5 | . | TRBV5-8 | . | CASSSKGQSQETQYF | TGTGCCAGCAGCTCTAAGGGACAATCGCAAGAGACCCAGTACTTC
TRBJ2-7 | TRBD2 | TRBV5-1 | . | CASSFGGFGLSDEQYF | TGCGCCAGCAGCTTCGGGGGGTTCGGTCTGTCAGACGAGCAGTACTTC
TRBJ1-5 | . | TRBV28 | few | CASSLPAYQPQHF | TGTGCCAGCAGTTTGCCAGCTTATCAGCCCCAGCATTTT
TRBJ1-4 | . | TRBV7-9 | . | CASSLASLLATNEKLFF | TGTGCCAGCAGCTTAGCGAGTCTACTTGCAACTAATGAAAAACTGTTTTTT
TRBJ1-1 | . | TRBV30 | . | CAWSGRDWETEAFF | TGTGCCTGGAGTGGTAGAGATTGGGAAACTGAAGCTTTCTTT
TRBJ1-4 | TRBD1 | TRBV7-9 | . | CASTPRTGALFNEKLFF | TGTGCCAGCACCCCTCGGACAGGGGCCCTCTTTAATGAAAAACTGTTTTTT
TRBJ2-7 | . | TRBV7-9 | . | CASSWGGLVQYF | TGTGCCAGCAGCTGGGGGGGGCTGGTGCAGTACTTC
TRBJ2-1 | TRBD2 | TRBV30 | . | CAWSLGLAGDNEQFF | TGTGCCTGGAGTCTAGGACTAGCGGGGGACAATGAGCAGTTCTTC
TRBJ1-3 | . | TRBV30 | . | CAFERLRGNTIYF | TGTGCCTTCGAGAGGTTGAGAGGAAACACCATATATTTT
TRBJ2-3 | . | TRBV5-1 | . | CASSSSNRDSTDTQYF | TGCGCCAGCAGTTCGAGTAACAGGGATTCCACAGATACGCAGTATTTT
TRBJ2-3 | TRBD2 | TRBV7-2 | once | CASSARLAGPDTQYF | TGTGCCAGCAGCGCCAGACTAGCGGGCCCAGATACGCAGTATTTT
TRBJ2-6 | TRBD1 | TRBV11-3 | . | CASSLGQGEDVLTF | TGTGCCAGCAGCTTAGGACAGGGGGAGGACGTCCTGACTTTC
TRBJ1-3 | . | TRBV4-3 | . | CASSSGSSGNTIYF | TGCGCCAGCAGCTCCGGGTCCTCTGGAAACACCATATATTTT
TRBJ2-7 | . | TRBV6-1 | . | CASSEGARDIGQYF | TGTGCCAGCAGTGAAGGGGCCAGGGATATAGGGCAGTACTTC
TRBJ2-6 | . | TRBV10-3 | . | CAISRQSSGANVLTF | TGTGCCATCAGTCGACAGAGCTCTGGGGCCAACGTCCTGACTTTC
TRBJ2-4 | TRBD1 | TRBV5-5 | . | CASSLEGAKNIQYF | TGTGCCAGCAGCTTGGAGGGGGCAAAAAACATTCAGTACTTC
TRBJ2-7 | . | TRBV9 | few | CASSGGTGYEQYF | TGTGCCAGCAGCGGCGGGACGGGTTACGAGCAGTACTTC
TRBJ2-3 | . | TRBV5-1 | once | CASSLAGLGDTQYF | TGCGCCAGCAGCTTGGCGGGGCTCGGAGATACGCAGTATTTT
TRBJ2-7 | . | TRBV27 | . | CASSLNTYRGEQYF | TGTGCCAGCAGTTTAAACACTTATCGGGGGGAGCAGTACTTC
TRBJ2-2 | TRBD1 | TRBV10-3 | . | CATRENKQGAPTGELFF | TGTGCCACCAGAGAAAATAAGCAGGGGGCGCCCACCGGGGAGCTGTTTTTT
TRBJ2-6 | TRBD1 | TRBV19 | . | CASKRQIRGAGGAAGANVLTF | TGTGCCAGTAAGAGGCAAATCCGCGGGGCAGGGGGCGCAGCTGGGGCCAACGTCCTGACTTTC
TRBJ2-7 | . | TRBV7-2 | once | CASSFGTSSSYEQYF | TGTGCCAGCAGCTTCGGTACCTCGAGCTCCTACGAGCAGTACTTC
TRBJ2-7 | TRBD1 | TRBV18 | . | CASSSRDRDTYEQYF | TGTGCCAGCTCATCCCGGGACAGGGACACCTACGAGCAGTACTTC
TRBJ2-5 | TRBD1 | TRBV7-6 | . | CASTLRDRGLGETQYF | TGTGCCAGCACCCTCCGGGACAGGGGGCTTGGGGAGACCCAGTACTTC
TRBJ1-4 | . | TRBV18 | . | CASSPLPGANEKLFF | TGTGCCAGCTCACCACTCCCGGGGGCTAATGAAAAACTGTTTTTT
TRBJ2-1 | TRBD1 | TRBV9 | . | CASSVGDRANEQFF | TGTGCCAGCAGCGTAGGGGACAGGGCCAATGAGCAGTTCTTC
TRBJ2-1 | . | TRBV27 | . | CASSFPLGNEQFF | TGTGCCAGCAGTTTCCCCCTTGGCAATGAGCAGTTCTTC
TRBJ2-1 | . | TRBV29-1 | . | CSVGGRGIVFNEQFF | TGCAGCGTTGGGGGCAGGGGAATAGTGTTCAATGAGCAGTTCTTC
TRBJ2-7 | . | TRBV11-2 | . | CASSSQGYEQYF | TGTGCCAGCAGCTCTCAGGGGTACGAGCAGTACTTC
TRBJ1-4 | . | TRBV19 | . | CASSAHRVEDEKLFF | TGTGCCAGTAGTGCACACAGGGTTGAAGATGAAAAACTGTTTTTT
TRBJ2-3 | TRBD2 | TRBV4-1 | . | CASSHALAGGTTDTQYF | TGCGCCAGCAGCCACGCCTTAGCGGGGGGCACCACAGATACGCAGTATTTT
TRBJ2-5 | . | TRBV9 | . | CASSLASQETQYF | TGTGCCAGCAGCCTAGCGAGCCAAGAGACCCAGTACTTC
TRBJ1-2 | . | TRBV6-5 | . | CASSYDSNYGYTF | TGTGCCAGCAGTTACGACAGCAACTATGGCTACACCTTC
TRBJ2-7 | . | TRBV27 | . | CASKPSIRGPEREQYF | TGTGCCAGCAAACCTTCCATCCGGGGGCCGGAGAGAGAGCAGTACTTC
TRBJ2-7 | . | TRBV14 | . | CASSQVEGGSYEQYF | TGTGCCAGCAGCCAAGTTGAGGGGGGGAGTTACGAGCAGTACTTC
TRBJ2-5 | TRBD1 | TRBV5-1 | once | CASSWGQGQETQYF | TGCGCCAGCAGCTGGGGACAGGGACAAGAGACCCAGTACTTC
TRBJ2-5 | . | TRBV9 | . | CASSGTIGETQYF | TGTGCCAGCAGCGGAACTATAGGAGAGACCCAGTACTTC
TRBJ1-2 | TRBD1 | TRBV7-9 | . | CASSRPGQGLYGYTF | TGTGCCAGCAGCCGACCGGGACAGGGCCTCTATGGCTACACCTTC
TRBJ2-7 | . | TRBV19 | few | CASSIFGEQYF | TGTGCCAGTAGTATCTTCGGGGAGCAGTACTTC
TRBJ2-7 | TRBD2 | TRBV27 | . | CASSAGGIYEQYF | TGTGCCAGCAGCGCCGGGGGGATCTACGAGCAGTACTTC
TRBJ2-7 | TRBD1 | TRBV6-1 | many | CASSERGTGVFYEQYF | TGTGCCAGCAGTGAACGGGGGACAGGGGTCTTCTACGAGCAGTACTTC
TRBJ1-2 | . | TRBV5-4 | . | CASSLLGQLANYGYTF | TGTGCCAGCAGCTTGCTAGGCCAGCTAGCTAACTATGGCTACACCTTC